These 30 T cell receptor beta chains were sequenced from one sample in a study of spatial heterogeneity in lung cancer. Time point defined: blood at routine non-recurrence follow-up after resection. Each CDR3 protein is one row after TCRdb ran MiXCR on the 5' RACE reads. The sample carries roughly 34,000 distinct CDR3 sequences, around 7.6% recorded once. This sample comprised PBMCs, obtained at follow-up. These TCRs come from a male donor with early-stage non-small cell lung cancer.

This chain joins TRBV5-6 and TRBJ1-5, with 7 bases identical to TRBD1. With V trimmed by 4 bases and J by 6 bases, 10 bases remained unmatched. The CDR3 runs 15 residues. Germline assignment: CDR1 SGHDT and CDR2 YYEEEE. This CDR3 reads CASSTRQGGSQPQHF. CDR3 nucleotides: TGTGCCAGCAGCACCCGACAGGGTGGAAGTCAGCCCCAGCATTTT.

This clonotype has only a few counts. This chain links TRBV29-1 with TRBJ2-3; no definite D call. There are 13 residues in the CDR3. Per germline, CDR1 SQVTM and CDR2 ANQGSEA. V was shortened by 3 bases and J by 4 bases, with 11 bases between the two germline ends. The CDR3 nucleotides read TGCAGCGTTGACCCAGCTGGGGCAGATACGCAGTATTTT. Amino acid sequence: CSVDPAGADTQYF.

This clonotype came up a few times. The V and J genes are TRBV20-1 and TRBJ1-2, with a weak D call TRBD1 (6 bases). The CDR3 is 12 residues long. The germline V gene encodes CDR1 DFQATT and CDR2 SNEGSKA (reference sequence). Trimming pared 5 bases from V and 8 bases from J, leaving 15 bases between. The CDR3 DNA reads TGCAGTGCTTTTAGACAGGATGAGGGCTACACCTTC. This codes for CSAFRQDEGYTF.

This clonotype was counted at least ten times. The chain carries TRBV7-9 and TRBJ2-7; 7 nucleotides match TRBD1. Germline V lookup: CDR1 SEHNR, CDR2 FQNEAQ (reference sequence). V gave up 5 bases and J gave up 3 bases; unmatched junction bases: 7. The CDR3 covers 14 residues. The CDR3 protein is CASSKTGLDYEQYF. DNA of the CDR3: TGTGCCAGCAGCAAGACAGGGCTGGACTACGAGCAGTACTTC.

This clonotype appeared many times. The gene calls are TRBV20-1 and TRBJ2-2, with a tentative D call TRBD1 (7 bases). The CDR3 loop spans 14 amino acids. Trimming removed 6 bases from V and 2 bases from J, with 13 bases in between. Germline lookup yields CDR1 DFQATT and CDR2 SNEGSKA (reference sequence). CDR3 sequence reads: CSAEGTVNTGELFF. CDR3 DNA: TGCAGTGCGGAGGGGACAGTCAACACCGGGGAGCTGTTTTTT.

The table lists this clonotype with many counts. This chain connects TRBV6-1 to TRBJ1-1; D unclear. There are 15 residues in the CDR3. CDR1 and CDR2 (germline): MNHNS, SASEGT. V lost 0 bases and J lost 1, with 9 bases in between. The CDR3 sequence is CASSEASFENTEAFF. CDR3 sequence (DNA): TGTGCCAGCAGTGAAGCTTCCTTTGAGAACACTGAAGCTTTCTTT.

This clonotype was detected many times. The gene calls are TRBV7-9 and TRBJ1-1; the D is unclear. The V gene lost 5 bases and the J gene lost 3 bases, with 7 bases spanning the gap. The CDR3 has 12 residues. Germline CDR1 and CDR2: SEHNR and FQNEAQ (reference sequence). Here the CDR3 DNA reads TGTGCCAGCAGCCCGATCGACACTGAAGCTTTCTTT. Residues: CASSPIDTEAFF.

This clonotype was counted many times. The V and J genes are TRBV30 and TRBJ2-6; D uncertain. There are 16 residues in the CDR3. Germline V gene sequence: CDR1 GTSNPN, CDR2 SVGIG (reference sequence). V lost 1 base and J 2 bases, leaving 12 bases between the germline ends. Written as DNA, the CDR3 is TGTGCCTGGAGTGCTCATTGGGGAACTGGGGCCAACGTCCTGACTTTC. This encodes CAWSAHWGTGANVLTF.

In this sample, this clonotype turned up many times. This chain connects TRBV5-1 to TRBJ2-5, with 9 bases aligning to TRBD1. The CDR3 runs to 14 residues. Germline assignment: CDR1 SGHRS and CDR2 YFSETQ. V was pared by 3 bases and J by 2 bases, with 2 bases of the junction left unmatched. CDR3 amino acids: CASSYGTGQETQYF. In nucleotides, the CDR3 is TGCGCCAGCAGCTACGGGACAGGGCAAGAGACCCAGTACTTC.

There are many counts of this clonotype. The chain recombines TRBV6-6 with TRBJ1-1, with 7 nucleotides matching TRBD1. V lost 4 bases, J lost 0 bases, and 5 bases stayed unmatched. CDR1 and CDR2 (germline): MNHNY, SVGAGI (reference sequence). This CDR3 is 15 amino acids long. CDR3: CASSSPGQLNTEAFF. The CDR3 DNA follows: TGTGCCAGCAGTTCTCCGGGACAGCTGAACACTGAAGCTTTCTTT.

This clonotype has at least ten counts. The rearrangement links TRBV5-1 to TRBJ1-3; D remains ambiguous. Per germline, CDR1 SGHRS and CDR2 YFSETQ. Between the trimmed V and J ends, which lost 1 base and 0 bases, there was a span of 8 bases. CDR3 length: 15 residues. The CDR3 is CASSLSGLSGNTIYF. The CDR3 nucleotides read TGCGCCAGCAGCTTGTCGGGTCTCTCTGGAAACACCATATATTTT.

This clonotype was observed a few times. This chain links TRBV11-2 with TRBJ2-1, with 9 bases lining up with TRBD2. Trimming cost V 3 bases and J 4 bases; bases outside gene matches: 4. CDR1 SGHAT and CDR2 FQNNGV come from the germline V gene. The CDR3 length is 15 residues. The CDR3 DNA reads TGTGCCAGCAGCTTGTTGCGGGGGGGTTACAATGAGCAGTTCTTC. This sequence encodes CASSLLRGGYNEQFF.

CDR3: CAISGRTPVAGYTF. DNA of the CDR3: TGTGCCATCAGTGGGCGGACACCGGTGGCCGGCTACACCTTC. The V gene is TRBV10-3, the J gene TRBJ1-2; possible D gene TRBD1, 5 bases. The CDR3 runs 14 residues. Per germline, CDR1 ENHRY and CDR2 SYGVKD. V lost 4 bases and J 8 bases, leaving 17 bases between the germline ends.

This clonotype was found many times. The chain joins TRBV9 to TRBJ2-1, with 9 bases aligning to TRBD2. This CDR3 is built from 15 residues. Germline trimming cut 0 bases from V and 4 bases from J; bases unmatched to any gene: 2. In germline, CDR1 is SGDLS, CDR2 YYNGEE. CDR3: CASSVVSGGYNEQFF. As DNA, the CDR3 is TGTGCCAGCAGCGTAGTTAGCGGGGGTTACAATGAGCAGTTCTTC.

In this sample, this clonotype turned up many times. This sequence joins TRBV24-1 and TRBJ2-1, with TRBD2 as a possible D gene (6 bases). Germline V lookup: CDR1 KGHDR, CDR2 SFDVKD. The length of the CDR3 is 16 residues. V was cut by 9 bases and J by 2 bases, with 19 bases left in between. CDR3 loop: CATVWRGEAAYNEQFF. The CDR3 DNA reads TGTGCCACCGTATGGAGGGGCGAGGCTGCCTACAATGAGCAGTTCTTC.

This clonotype was seen at least ten times. The chain has TRBV7-9 and TRBJ2-1, with 9 positions matching TRBD2. The CDR3 sequence is 17 residues long. Germline values: CDR1 SEHNR, CDR2 FQNEAQ (reference sequence). Trimming removed 5 bases from V and 7 bases from J; junction bases left unmatched: 15. CDR3 sequence reads: CASSPRGGGGARNEQFF. The CDR3 DNA follows: TGTGCCAGCAGCCCCAGAGGTGGCGGGGGGGCCAGGAATGAGCAGTTCTTC.

This clonotype was detected ten times or more. The V and J genes are TRBV25-1 and TRBJ2-7; 7 bases are a match to TRBD1. The CDR3 length is 15 residues. Germline CDR1 and CDR2: MGHDK and SYGVNS. The ends lost 4 bases at V and 1 base at J; junction bases unmatched: 7. CDR3 DNA sequence: TGTGCCAGCAGTGCCCGACAGGGATTATCCTACGAGCAGTACTTC. This encodes CASSARQGLSYEQYF.

In its sample, this clonotype was seen many times. The chain is built from TRBV1 and TRBJ1-5; the table's D call, TRBD1, has no DNA check behind it. TRBV1 is noted as a pseudogene. CDR3 length equals 17 residues. For the CDR3, the DNA is TGCACCAGCAGCCAAAAAACCGGGACAAATAGCAATCAGCCCCAGCATTTT. Amino acid sequence: CTSSQKTGTNSNQPQHF.

The sample holds many counts of this clonotype. The chain employs TRBV12-3 or TRBV12-4 and TRBJ1-1, with a weak D call TRBD1 (5 bases). The V end lost 3 bases, the J end lost 6 bases, and 8 bases lay between the germline ends. The CDR3 runs 12 residues. CDR3 sequence (DNA): TGTGCCAGCAGTTTGGGGGGATCTGAAGCTTTCTTT. Protein product: CASSLGGSEAFF.

J is TRBJ2-1 and V is TRBV12-3 or TRBV12-4; either TRBD1 or TRBD2 may supply D (6 bases each). Trimming removed 3 bases at V and 7 bases at J, with 19 bases between. The CDR3 loop spans 16 amino acids. CDR3 amino acids: CASSFRSGAFGNEQFF. DNA for the CDR3: TGTGCCAGCAGTTTCAGATCGGGGGCCTTCGGAAATGAGCAGTTCTTC.

This clonotype was seen many times. V and J are TRBV6-5 and TRBJ1-4, with a tentative D call TRBD1 (5 bases). The germline V gene has CDR1 MNHEY and CDR2 SVGAGI. The CDR3 is made up of 17 amino acids. V was shortened by 4 bases and J by 5 bases, with 20 bases between the two germline ends. CDR3 coding DNA: TGTGCCAGCAGTTGGCAGGGTACCCGGTCTTCAAATGAAAAACTGTTTTTT. Residues: CASSWQGTRSSNEKLFF.

Many counts were recorded for this clonotype. The CDR3 region is CAGEDIVVDTQYF. The CDR3 DNA sequence: TGTGCCGGCGAGGATATAGTTGTGGATACGCAGTATTTT. The chain employs TRBV2 and TRBJ2-3; D remains ambiguous. This CDR3 region has 13 residues. The germline V gene encodes CDR1 SNHLY and CDR2 FYNNEI. Trimming took off 11 bases at V and 6 bases at J, with 18 bases between the two ends.

This clonotype was picked up many times. The V and J genes are TRBV2 and TRBJ2-5; the D call may be TRBD1 or TRBD2 (5 bases each). This CDR3 is built from 12 residues. Per the germline V gene, CDR1 is SNHLY and CDR2 is FYNNEI. V lost 9 bases and J 9 bases, leaving 17 bases between the germline ends. The CDR3 nucleotides are TGTGCCAGACACAAGGGACCCCCGGCCCAGTACTTC. Its translation: CARHKGPPAQYF.

This clonotype showed up many times. The J gene is TRBJ2-7, the V gene TRBV2; possible D gene TRBD2, 6 bases. V was cut by 8 bases and J by 3 bases, with 14 bases left in between. CDR3 length: 13 residues. Germline assignment: CDR1 SNHLY and CDR2 FYNNEI. Written as DNA, the CDR3 is TGTGCCAGCGGCGGGACGGGATACTACGAGCAGTACTTC. Its protein is CASGGTGYYEQYF.

This clonotype was seen at least ten times. This rearrangement joins TRBV9 to TRBJ2-1; 8 bases are a match to TRBD2. The germline gives CDR1 SGDLS, CDR2 YYNGEE. The V gene end was trimmed by 4 bases and the J gene end by 7 bases; junction bases not matched to a gene: 10. The CDR3 consists of 15 residues. The CDR3 DNA is TGTGCCAGCAGCCCCTGGGGCGGGGGGAGTAATGAGCAGTTCTTC. Translated, it gives CASSPWGGGSNEQFF.

In its sample, this clonotype was seen many times. The chain combines TRBV15 with TRBJ2-1; D is uncertain. Trimming removed 0 bases from V and 4 bases from J, with 10 bases in between. The CDR3 covers 15 residues. The germline gives CDR1 LNHNV, CDR2 YYDKDF (reference sequence). This chain's CDR3 is CATSRDKAVYNEQFF. In DNA form, the CDR3 reads TGTGCCACCAGCAGAGATAAGGCAGTTTACAATGAGCAGTTCTTC.

Ten or more counts support this clonotype. This chain connects TRBV9 to TRBJ2-5; unclear D gene. With 3 bases removed from V and 1 base from J, the gap between germline ends came to 7 bases. The germline gives CDR1 SGDLS, CDR2 YYNGEE. CDR3 length: 13 residues. The chain's CDR3 is CASSDWTQETQYF. In DNA form, the CDR3 reads TGTGCCAGCAGCGATTGGACCCAAGAGACCCAGTACTTC.

This clonotype has at least ten counts. The V and J genes are TRBV7-9 and TRBJ2-5; D perhaps matches TRBD1 (6 bases). The CDR3 covers 14 residues. V shed 5 bases and J shed 5 bases, with 15 bases lying between them. Germline lookup yields CDR1 SEHNR and CDR2 FQNEAQ (reference sequence). The CDR3 bases are TGTGCCAGCAGCCGGGGACAAGTGGGGGAGACCCAGTACTTC. Amino acids: CASSRGQVGETQYF.

This clonotype was detected many times. This chain joins TRBV10-3 and TRBJ2-2, with 8 bases that match TRBD1. The V segment lost 4 bases and the J segment 3 bases; nucleotides outside the gene matches: 10. Germline V gene lookup returns CDR1 ENHRY and CDR2 SYGVKD. This CDR3 is built from 17 residues. The CDR3 DNA reads as TGTGCCATCAGTGGCCGACAGGGGACGATGGACACCGGGGAGCTGTTTTTT. This gives the protein CAISGRQGTMDTGELFF.

This clonotype was counted at least ten times. V is TRBV15 and J is TRBJ1-3; TRBD1 matches at 9 bases. The trim removed 4 bases at V and 4 bases at J, leaving 8 bases unmatched. Germline CDR1 reads LNHNV; CDR2 reads YYDKDF (reference sequence). The CDR3 sequence is 16 residues long. This chain's CDR3 is CATSIGGTGPGNTIYF. CDR3 DNA sequence: TGTGCCACCAGCATAGGTGGGACAGGGCCCGGAAACACCATATATTTT.